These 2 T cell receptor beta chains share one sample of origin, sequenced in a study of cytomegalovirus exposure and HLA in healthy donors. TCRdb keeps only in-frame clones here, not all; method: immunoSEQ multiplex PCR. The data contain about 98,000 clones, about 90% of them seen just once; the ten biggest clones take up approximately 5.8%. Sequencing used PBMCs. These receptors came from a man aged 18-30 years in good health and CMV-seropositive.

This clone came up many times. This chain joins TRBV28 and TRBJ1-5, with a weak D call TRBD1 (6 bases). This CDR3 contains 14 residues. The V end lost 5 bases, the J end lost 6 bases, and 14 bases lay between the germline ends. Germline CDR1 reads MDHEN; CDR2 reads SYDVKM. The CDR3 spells CASSTNRDGQPQHF. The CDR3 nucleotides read TGTGCCAGCAGTACCAACAGGGACGGTCAGCCCCAGCATTTT.

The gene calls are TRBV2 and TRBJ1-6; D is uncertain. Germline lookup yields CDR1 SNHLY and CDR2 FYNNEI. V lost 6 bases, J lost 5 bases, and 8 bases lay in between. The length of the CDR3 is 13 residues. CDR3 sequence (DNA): TGTGCCAGCAGAACAGAAAATAATTCACCCCTCCACTTT. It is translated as CASRTENNSPLHF.